This T cell receptor (beta chain) is drawn from a study of OX40 agonist ivuxolimab in advanced cancers. In the study overall: In this trial design, patients received ivuxolimab intravenously at 0.01 to 10 mg/kg every 2 weeks. Of the participants, roughly 40% had some prior anti-PD-1, anti-PD-L1 or anti-CTLA-4 therapy, which was allowed. Whole-study findings and limits: In CD8+ T cells, expanded clones were on average more numerous than in CD4+. Low normalized clonal expansion also occurred in some nonresponding patients.

By sample fraction, this clone is medium-sized. As yet, its antigen is unknown. Libraries were prepared by immunoSEQ multiplex PCR; TCRdb keeps only in-frame clonotypes and omits some of them. The sample has about 35,000 clones, approximately 80% seen once. The CDR3 loop spans 14 amino acids. In germline, CDR1 is MNHNY, CDR2 SVGAGI (reference sequence). V shed 7 bases and J shed 0 bases, with 12 bases lying between them. The TCR was taken from an adult with an advanced solid tumor such as melanoma, head and neck, liver or kidney cancer. Sequencing used CD4+ or CD8+ T cells sorted from blood, obtained in a trial of the OX40 agonist ivuxolimab. This chain links TRBV6-6 with TRBJ1-1, with D possibly TRBD1 on 6 matching bases. CDR3 amino acids: CASTPDSMNTEAFF. Here the CDR3 DNA reads TGTGCCAGCACCCCGGACAGCATGAACACTGAAGCTTTCTTT.